This T cell receptor beta chain was sequenced in a study of control samples from healthy donors and cancer patients. Germline assignment: CDR1 SGHNT and CDR2 YYREEE (reference sequence). The CDR3 totals 16 residues. The ends lost 3 bases at V and 2 bases at J; junction bases unmatched: 6. Produced via immunoSEQ multiplex PCR; TCRdb's table is partial and in-frame only. The data show fewer than 200,000 clones, 90% to 95% seen once. This clonotype originated in a man aged 60 to 69 with colorectal cancer. Sequenced: PBMCs. J is TRBJ1-3 and V is TRBV5-4; 9 nucleotides align to TRBD1. CDR3: CASSSGQGRTGNTIYF. CDR3 bases: TGTGCCAGCAGCTCAGGACAGGGGCGAACTGGAAACACCATATATTTT.